Sequencing of this T cell receptor (beta chain) was carried out in a study of OX40 agonist ivuxolimab in advanced cancers. The assay was immunoSEQ multiplex PCR, and TCRdb's table has in-frame clones only and misses some. This sample has about 54,000 clones, with roughly 90% found just once. The receptor was isolated from an adult with an advanced solid tumor such as melanoma, head and neck, liver or kidney cancer. The sample here was CD4+ or CD8+ T cells sorted from blood, taken in a trial of the OX40 agonist ivuxolimab.

The DNA for the CDR3 is TGTGCCAGTAGTATAGATTTCGGCTACGAGCAGTACTTC. Encoded protein: CASSIDFGYEQYF. The chain links TRBV19 to TRBJ2-7; D remains unclear. This CDR3 has 13 residues. The V and J ends lost 0 bases and 3 bases respectively, with 6 bases between them. Germline loops: CDR1 LNHDA, CDR2 SQIVND (reference sequence).